This T cell receptor beta chain stems from a study of blood T cell repertoires in COVID-19. Overall study context: The origin of the acute and convalescent COVID-19 samples was the United States, Italy and Spain. PBMCs, B-cell-depleted T cells, or T cells were the source of the cDNA or gDNA that made up the material.

Note on this clone: Relative to the germline gene, one junction end is altered; a read error may explain this.

This CDR3 is 15 amino acids long. Per the germline V gene, CDR1 is LGHDT and CDR2 is YNNKEL (reference sequence). Original methodology: Cell counts per sample came from amplifying reference gene primers. The assay was immunoSEQ multiplex PCR, and TCRdb's table has in-frame clones only and misses some. That table supplies the V and J calls and clone size; D and trimming were determined from the DNA. The sample carries roughly 130,000 clones, about 90% recorded once. The V gene is TRBV3-1 (or the pseudogene TRBV3-2), the J gene TRBJ1-2, with D uncertain. The specimen sequenced was peripheral blood. The TCR originated in a woman aged 60-75 years with acute or convalescent COVID-19. The CDR3 protein is CASSQILGLTYDYTF. CDR3 DNA sequence: TGTGCCAGCAGCCAAATACTCGGACTTACCTATGACTACACCTTC.